Listed below are T cell receptor beta chains from one sample, sequenced in a study of cytomegalovirus exposure and HLA in healthy donors. Repertoires were generated with immunoSEQ multiplex PCR, while TCRdb's copy carries only in-frame clones and drops some. The table lists roughly 84,000 clones, approximately 91% of them singletons. Sample: PBMCs. These receptors all stem from a man aged 25-45 years in good health and CMV-seronegative. Each CDR3 is given with its conserved first and last residue. The order of the fields is D gene, J gene, V gene, clone size, CDR3 DNA, CDR3 protein. A D gene is named only where the DNA matches it firmly. The size of a clone is reported for some rows only, either as once, few or many, or as a class for expanded clones.

>TRBD2|TRBJ2-7|TRBV5-6|once
TGTGCCAGCAGCCCGGATTCCGGACTAGCTGGTTACGAGCAGTACTTC
CASSPDSGLAGYEQYF
>-|TRBJ2-5|TRBV21-1|few
TGTGCCAGCAGCACCTCCAGGGAGGTACAGGAGACCCAGTACTTC
CASSTSREVQETQYF
>-|TRBJ2-7|TRBV29-1|-
TGCAGCGCAAGGACAGCCGCCTACGAGCAGTACTTC
CSARTAAYEQYF
>-|TRBJ1-2|TRBV5-4|once
TGTGCCAGCAGCTTGCGGCCCCAAGGAGGAAGCTATGGCTACACCTTC
CASSLRPQGGSYGYTF
>TRBD1|TRBJ1-5|TRBV5-8|-
TGTGCCAGCAACGGCGGCAGGGGGAGGAATCAGCCCCAGCATTTT
CASNGGRGRNQPQHF
>TRBD1|TRBJ1-1|TRBV11-3|-
TGTGCCAGCAGCTTAAACAGGGGTAGCACTGAAGCTTTCTTT
CASSLNRGSTEAFF
>-|TRBJ2-5|TRBV4-1|-
TGCGCCAGCAGCCAAGATCGGGTAGGGACCCAGTACTTC
CASSQDRVGTQYF
>TRBD1|TRBJ1-6|TRBV6-6|-
TGTGCCAGCATCGGGACAGGCTATTCACCCCTCCACTTT
CASIGTGYSPLHF
>-|TRBJ2-7|TRBV18|-
TGTGCCAGCTCCCGTATGGCAACGACCTACGAGCAGTACTTC
CASSRMATTYEQYF
>-|TRBJ2-1|TRBV18|few
TGTGCCAGCTCACCGGGGATGACAGGACGCCCCAATGAGCAGTTCTTC
CASSPGMTGRPNEQFF
>TRBD2|TRBJ2-1|TRBV9|-
TGTGCCAGCAGACCTAGCGGGAGCTCCTACAATGAGCAGTTCTTC
CASRPSGSSYNEQFF
>TRBD1|TRBJ1-2|TRBV5-5|-
TGTGCCAGCAGCTTCCTGACAGGGCGAGCCTTCTATGGCTACACCTTC
CASSFLTGRAFYGYTF
>-|TRBJ2-7|TRBV27|few
TGTGCCAGCAGTGATCGGGAGACCTACGAGCAGTACTTC
CASSDRETYEQYF
>TRBD2|TRBJ2-1|TRBV27|once
TGTGCCAGCAGTTGGCGGGAGGGAAATGAGCAGTTCTTC
CASSWREGNEQFF
>-|TRBJ1-5|TRBV27|few
TGTGCCAGCAGTCCGGGTTATAGCAATCAGCCCCAGCATTTT
CASSPGYSNQPQHF
>TRBD1|TRBJ2-5|TRBV28|-
TGTGCCAGCAGTTTCGGACTGACAGTCGTTGGGACAGGGAAGGAGACCCAGTACTTC
CASSFGLTVVGTGKETQYF
>-|TRBJ2-1|TRBV6-4|once
TGTGCCAGCAGTGCCCGGGCGCGGGATCTATACAATGAGCAGTTCTTC
CASSARARDLYNEQFF
>-|TRBJ2-7|TRBV18|-
TGTGCCAGCTCACGACTTGGGAGCTTGGAACTAAGCTCCTACGAGCAGTACTTC
CASSRLGSLELSSYEQYF
>TRBD1|TRBJ2-3|TRBV5-1|-
TGCGCCAGCAGCTTTGGACAGGAGCCAGATACGCAGTATTTT
CASSFGQEPDTQYF
>TRBD1|TRBJ2-5|TRBV28|-
TGTGCCGTCTCCGGGACAGGGAACTCCCGGGAGACCCAGTACTTC
CAVSGTGNSRETQYF
>-|TRBJ2-3|TRBV19|-
TGTGCCAGTAGTATAGATGCCCAGGGGGGTCTGGATACGCAGTATTTT
CASSIDAQGGLDTQYF
>TRBD1|TRBJ1-5|TRBV18|-
TGTGCCAGTTCCGGGACAGCCTCGGGGCAGCCCCAGCATTTT
CASSGTASGQPQHF
>-|TRBJ2-1|TRBV7-9|-
TGTGCCAGCAGCTTAGGGGGGATCGGGAGAGCCAATGAGCAGTTCTTC
CASSLGGIGRANEQFF
>TRBD2|TRBJ2-1|TRBV5-4|-
TGTGCCAGCAGCCCGCGGACTAGCTATCGTGAGCAGTTCTTC
CASSPRTSYREQFF
>TRBD2|TRBJ2-5|TRBV2|-
TGTGCCAGCATGAGTGGGACTAACAAGAACACCCAGTACTTC
CASMSGTNKNTQYF
>-|TRBJ1-1|TRBV6-1|-
TGTGCCAGCAGTGAACTACAGGGCAGGACTGAAGCTTTCTTT
CASSELQGRTEAFF
>TRBD1|TRBJ2-7|TRBV6-1|-
TGTGCCAGCAGTGAGGGACAGGGGAGTTACGAGCAGTACTTC
CASSEGQGSYEQYF
>TRBD1|TRBJ2-7|TRBV19|-
TGTGCCAGTAGGGGACAGGGTAAAGACTACGAGCAGTACTTC
CASRGQGKDYEQYF
>TRBD2|TRBJ2-2|TRBV27|-
TGTGCCAGCAGTTTGACCGGGACTACATATACCGGGGAGCTGTTTTTT
CASSLTGTTYTGELFF
>-|TRBJ2-7|TRBV4-2|-
TGTGCCAGCAGCCAACAGGGGTCCTACGAGCAGTACTTC
CASSQQGSYEQYF
>-|TRBJ2-7|TRBV5-1|-
TGCGCCAGCAGCTTGGGAACAGACGAGCAGTACTTC
CASSLGTDEQYF
>-|TRBJ2-7|TRBV7-9|-
TGTGCCAGCAGCCCGGGAGATTCGGGAGAGCAGTACTTC
CASSPGDSGEQYF
>-|TRBJ2-2|TRBV5-8|-
TGTGCCAGCAGCTTGGTACGACAGGCGAACACCGGGGAGCTGTTTTTT
CASSLVRQANTGELFF
>TRBD2|TRBJ2-3|TRBV10-3|-
TGTGCCAGTGGGACTAGCGGGGGGGCCAGAGCAGATACGCAGTATTTT
CASGTSGGARADTQYF
>TRBD1|TRBJ1-4|TRBV5-1|-
TGCGCCAGCAGCTCCCGGACAGGGGATGAAAAACTGTTTTTT
CASSSRTGDEKLFF
>-|TRBJ1-4|TRBV13|-
TGTGCCAGCAGCTTGGGCCAGTTGGAAAAACTGTTTTTT
CASSLGQLEKLFF
>TRBD1|TRBJ2-2|TRBV28|-
TGTGCCAGCAGTTCTTACTTACCGGGACAGTCCTTCACGAACACCGGGGAGCTGTTTTTT
CASSSYLPGQSFTNTGELFF
>-|TRBJ2-7|TRBV27|-
TGTGCCAGCCGGGACTCCGATTACTCCTACGAGCAGTACTTC
CASRDSDYSYEQYF
>TRBD1|TRBJ2-1|TRBV6-5|-
TGTGCCAGCAGGATCCGGGACAGGAACAATGAGCAGTTCTTC
CASRIRDRNNEQFF
>-|TRBJ2-2|TRBV7-3|-
TGTGCCAGCAGCACAACTAGGAACACCGGGGAGCTGTTTTTT
CASSTTRNTGELFF
>TRBD1|TRBJ2-3|TRBV25-1|few
TGTGCCAGCAGTCCTCTCGCTCCCAGGGGGCAGCTCACGGATACGCAGTATTTT
CASSPLAPRGQLTDTQYF
>-|TRBJ1-2|TRBV18|-
TGTGCCAGCTCACCATCTAGCTATTTGGGCTATGGCTACACCTTC
CASSPSSYLGYGYTF
>TRBD2|TRBJ2-7|TRBV5-4|-
TGTGCCAGCAGCGCGGGACTAGAAGGGGGCGAGCAGTACTTC
CASSAGLEGGEQYF